The 7 T cell receptor beta chains below come from one sample, sequenced in a study of cytomegalovirus exposure and HLA in healthy donors. Both 60 Vbeta primers and 13 Jbeta primers went into the PCR. Here immunoSEQ multiplex PCR was the method, and the copy in TCRdb shows in-frame clones only, minus some. The data hold some 140,000 clones, with 66% observed a single time. The sample taken for sequencing was PBMCs. The receptor set was obtained from a human donor in good health.

The chain is built from TRBV6-1 and TRBJ1-2; TRBD1 matches at 7 bases. In germline, CDR1 is MNHNS, CDR2 SASEGT. V shed 3 bases and J 4 bases; nucleotides not matched to a gene: 5. The CDR3 contains 14 residues. The DNA for the CDR3 is TGTGCCAGCAGTGACGAGGGGGCTGGCTATGGCTACACCTTC. Protein product: CASSDEGAGYGYTF.

In this sample, this clone turned up once. The chain carries TRBV29-1 and TRBJ2-3; TRBD1 matches at 10 bases. The CDR3 loop spans 13 amino acids. Germline-derived CDR1 and CDR2 are SQVTM and ANQGSEA. CDR3 sequence reads: CTVGGQGTDTQYF. The CDR3 nucleotides are TGCACCGTGGGGGGACAGGGGACAGATACGCAGTATTTT.

A single count supports this clone. V usage is TRBV12-5 and J usage is TRBJ2-1; TRBD2 might be the D (7 bases). The CDR3 runs to 18 residues. V gave up 0 bases and J gave up 7 bases, with 22 bases separating them. The V gene's germline CDR1 is LGHNT and CDR2 FRNRAP. The CDR3 DNA reads as TGTGCTAGTGGTTTGGTACCGCCTACAGGGACTATAGTTAATGAGCAGTTCTTC. Its protein is CASGLVPPTGTIVNEQFF.

This chain joins TRBV18 and TRBJ2-4, with D perhaps matching TRBD1 (5 bases). This CDR3 is built from 14 residues. CDR1 and CDR2 (germline): KGHSH, LQKENI. Trimming removed 0 bases at V and 12 bases at J, with 15 bases between. CDR3 DNA sequence: TGTGCCAGCTCACCACCGGGGCCCCAGCGTGGTCAGTACTTC. Translating gives CASSPPGPQRGQYF.

CDR3 sequence reads: CASSFRTGAYTKGGYTF. CDR3 DNA: TGTGCCAGCAGCTTTCGTACAGGGGCATATACTAAAGGTGGCTACACCTTC. V is TRBV5-6 and J is TRBJ1-2; TRBD1 matches at 7 bases. The CDR3 extends over 17 amino acids. The V gene's germline CDR1 is SGHDT and CDR2 YYEEEE. Losses at the gene ends were 2 bases for V and 7 bases for J; bases not matched to a gene: 17.

The genes are TRBV14 and TRBJ2-7, with 10 bases matching TRBD1. V shed 4 bases, J shed 6 bases, and the junction held 3 bases outside the gene matches. Germline CDR1 and CDR2: SGHDN and FVKESK. The CDR3 extends over 13 amino acids. CDR3 nucleotides: TGTGCCAGCAGCCGACAGGGGGCTGGCGAGCAGTACTTC. Its translation is CASSRQGAGEQYF. Full variable domain (missing parts from reference TRBV14 and TRBJ2-7): EAGVTQFPSHSVIEKGQTVTLRCDPISGHDNLYWYRRVMGKEIKFLLHFVKESKQDESGMPNNRFLAERTGGTYSTLKVQPAELEDSGVYFCASSRQGAGEQYFGPGTRLTVT.

The chain carries TRBV18 and TRBJ2-5; TRBD2 matches 9 bases. Germline-derived CDR1 and CDR2 are KGHSH and LQKENI. V lost 0 bases to trimming and J lost 4 bases; unmatched junction nucleotides: 9. CDR3 length equals 17 residues. This CDR3 reads CASSPPGLAQGGETQYF. The CDR3 DNA sequence: TGTGCCAGCTCACCACCCGGACTAGCGCAAGGGGGAGAGACCCAGTACTTC.